The TCR beta chain described here comes from a study of T-cell reconstitution after alpha-beta-depleted transplantation in children. Germline V gives CDR1 SEHNR, CDR2 FQNEAQ (reference sequence). V was clipped by 2 bases and J by 6 bases, with 7 bases between them. The CDR3 is 12 residues long. The TCRbeta library incorporated unique molecular identifiers. TCRdb independently ran MiXCR on the PCR reads; one entry per CDR3 protein. The repertoire holds around 92,000 distinct CDR3 sequences, with more than 10% as singletons. This clonotype was recorded many times. The rearrangement joins TRBV7-9 to TRBJ1-1; unclear D gene. The source of this sequence is a human donor who donated a stem cell graft to a child with inherited bone marrow failure. The material sequenced was PBMCs from the stem cell graft donor, taken from the stem cell graft. This CDR3 reads CASSLKGPEAFF. The DNA of the CDR3 is TGTGCCAGCAGCTTAAAGGGCCCTGAAGCTTTCTTT.